A selection of T cell receptor beta chains follows, all from one sample in a study of vaccination effects on CD4 cells after COVID-19. Antigens for these TCRs are unknown. Some clones are missing from TCRdb's copy, which holds only in-frame ones; the method was immunoSEQ multiplex PCR. The data hold about 45,000 clones, with approximately 70% observed a single time. The source material was CD4+ T cells from PBMCs cultured without peptide, sampled after COVID-19 vaccination. The receptors were gathered from a human donor who received a COVID-19 vaccine. CDR3s include the opening cysteine and the closing phenylalanine or tryptophan. The D gene is left open where the match is weak. Some rows mark clone size as missing; the rest say once, few, many or name a class of expanded clone.

d_call: NA; clone_size: NA; j_call: TRBJ2-7; v_call: TRBV21-1; cdr3_nt: TGTGCCAGCAGCAAACGGTCGACTAGCGGGAGTGTGTACGAGCAGTACTTC; cdr3_aa: CASSKRSTSGSVYEQYF
d_call: TRBD2; clone_size: NA; j_call: TRBJ2-7; v_call: TRBV4-1; cdr3_nt: TGCGCCAGCAGCTCTTGGACTAGCGGGAGTACGGTCGAGCAGTACTTC; cdr3_aa: CASSSWTSGSTVEQYF
d_call: TRBD1; clone_size: few; j_call: TRBJ1-2; v_call: TRBV19; cdr3_nt: TGTGCCAGTAGACCTAAGGGACAGGGCCACCCTACATTTGGCTACACCTTC; cdr3_aa: CASRPKGQGHPTFGYTF
d_call: NA; clone_size: few; j_call: TRBJ2-2; v_call: TRBV11-2; cdr3_nt: TGTGCCAGCAGCGTCGCGGGCGGGACCGGGGAGCTGTTTTTT; cdr3_aa: CASSVAGGTGELFF
d_call: TRBD2; clone_size: NA; j_call: TRBJ2-1; v_call: TRBV2; cdr3_nt: TGTGCCAGTGACCCGGGACTAGCGGGATTTGGATCCTACAATGAGCAGTTCTTC; cdr3_aa: CASDPGLAGFGSYNEQFF
d_call: NA; clone_size: NA; j_call: TRBJ2-2; v_call: TRBV18; cdr3_nt: TGTGCCAGCTCACCCATTCAGGGAACCGGGGAGCTGTTTTTT; cdr3_aa: CASSPIQGTGELFF
d_call: NA; clone_size: NA; j_call: TRBJ2-3; v_call: TRBV2; cdr3_nt: TGTGCCAGCAGTGAAGAGGGTCCGCAGTATTTT; cdr3_aa: CASSEEGPQYF
d_call: NA; clone_size: NA; j_call: TRBJ2-3; v_call: TRBV3-1/TRBV3-2; cdr3_nt: TGTGCCAGCAGTCCAGGGTCAGATACGCAGTATTTT; cdr3_aa: CASSPGSDTQYF
d_call: NA; clone_size: NA; j_call: TRBJ1-5; v_call: TRBV6-5; cdr3_nt: TGTGCCAGCAGTCAGGACAGCCAATATCAGCCCCAGCATTTT; cdr3_aa: CASSQDSQYQPQHF
d_call: TRBD1; clone_size: NA; j_call: TRBJ1-2; v_call: TRBV20-1; cdr3_nt: TGCAGTGCGAGGGACAGCTATGGCTACACCTTC; cdr3_aa: CSARDSYGYTF
d_call: NA; clone_size: once; j_call: TRBJ2-1; v_call: TRBV11-3; cdr3_nt: TGTGCCAGCAGCTTATATCCCCCCAGCAGCTCCTACAATGAGCAGTTCTTC; cdr3_aa: CASSLYPPSSSYNEQFF
d_call: TRBD1; clone_size: NA; j_call: TRBJ2-7; v_call: TRBV30; cdr3_nt: TGTGCCTGTGCCGGGACAGGGGGCGCAAGGCAGTACTTC; cdr3_aa: CACAGTGGARQYF
d_call: TRBD1; clone_size: once; j_call: TRBJ1-6; v_call: TRBV6-5; cdr3_nt: TGTGCCAGCAGTTATTCCGCCGGGACAGGCAGATCACCCCTCCACTTT; cdr3_aa: CASSYSAGTGRSPLHF
d_call: NA; clone_size: NA; j_call: TRBJ2-3; v_call: TRBV10-3; cdr3_nt: TGTGCCATCAGTGGTGAGCAGGGCACAGATACGCAGTATTTT; cdr3_aa: CAISGEQGTDTQYF
d_call: NA; clone_size: NA; j_call: TRBJ2-1; v_call: TRBV7-2; cdr3_nt: TGTGCCGCCAGGCGGCCCTCCTACAATGAGCAGTTCTTC; cdr3_aa: CAARRPSYNEQFF
d_call: TRBD2; clone_size: NA; j_call: TRBJ2-1; v_call: TRBV7-2; cdr3_nt: TGTGCCAGCAGTCCCTATAGCGGGACGTACTACAATGAGCAGTTCTTC; cdr3_aa: CASSPYSGTYYNEQFF
d_call: NA; clone_size: few; j_call: TRBJ1-2; v_call: TRBV5-4; cdr3_nt: TGTGCCAGCAGCCCCGAAATGGGAGGCAACTATGGCTACACCTTC; cdr3_aa: CASSPEMGGNYGYTF
d_call: NA; clone_size: NA; j_call: TRBJ2-3; v_call: TRBV5-4; cdr3_nt: TGTGCCAGCAGCTTGGGAGGGAGCACAGATACGCAGTATTTT; cdr3_aa: CASSLGGSTDTQYF
d_call: TRBD1; clone_size: medium-sized; j_call: TRBJ1-2; v_call: TRBV6-4; cdr3_nt: TGTGCCAGCAGTCCGGACAGGGCGGGTGGCTACACCTTC; cdr3_aa: CASSPDRAGGYTF
d_call: NA; clone_size: NA; j_call: TRBJ2-2; v_call: TRBV3-1/TRBV3-2; cdr3_nt: TGTGCCAGCAGCCAAGTCACCGGGGAGCTGTTTTTT; cdr3_aa: CASSQVTGELFF
d_call: NA; clone_size: NA; j_call: TRBJ1-5; v_call: TRBV6-5; cdr3_nt: TGTGCCAGCACGGAACGGGAGAATCAGCCCCAGCATTTT; cdr3_aa: CASTERENQPQHF
d_call: NA; clone_size: NA; j_call: TRBJ1-5; v_call: TRBV15; cdr3_nt: TGTGCCACCAGCGCGGGGGCTAGGGCGGGGGATCAGCCCCAGCATTTT; cdr3_aa: CATSAGARAGDQPQHF
d_call: NA; clone_size: NA; j_call: TRBJ1-2; v_call: TRBV7-9; cdr3_nt: TGTGCCAGCAGCCCGATGGGGTCGGCTAACTATGGCTACACCTTC; cdr3_aa: CASSPMGSANYGYTF
d_call: TRBD2; clone_size: NA; j_call: TRBJ2-1; v_call: TRBV5-1; cdr3_nt: TGCGCCAGCAGCGCCGGACTAGCGGGGAACAATGAGCAGTTCTTC; cdr3_aa: CASSAGLAGNNEQFF
d_call: NA; clone_size: NA; j_call: TRBJ2-1; v_call: TRBV11-2; cdr3_nt: TGTGCCAGCAGCTTCTTTACGGATCCCGTGACCCGCAATGAGCAGTTCTTC; cdr3_aa: CASSFFTDPVTRNEQFF
d_call: TRBD1; clone_size: NA; j_call: TRBJ2-2; v_call: TRBV18; cdr3_nt: TGTGCCAGCTCACCATCTCGGACAGGGCGAGGCCCCGGGGAGCTGTTTTTT; cdr3_aa: CASSPSRTGRGPGELFF
d_call: NA; clone_size: NA; j_call: TRBJ2-5; v_call: TRBV5-5; cdr3_nt: TGTGCCAGCAGCCGGACGTTCCAAGAGACCCAGTACTTC; cdr3_aa: CASSRTFQETQYF
d_call: NA; clone_size: NA; j_call: TRBJ2-7; v_call: TRBV6-5; cdr3_nt: TGTGCCAGCAGAGACCCGGGACGCGGCGAGCAGTACTTC; cdr3_aa: CASRDPGRGEQYF
d_call: NA; clone_size: NA; j_call: TRBJ2-7; v_call: TRBV3-1/TRBV3-2; cdr3_nt: TGTGCCAGCAGCCAAGATTCGGCAGGGGTCCCCTCTTTCTTC; cdr3_aa: CASSQDSAGVPSFF
d_call: NA; clone_size: NA; j_call: TRBJ2-5; v_call: TRBV5-5; cdr3_nt: TGTGCCAGCAGCTTGGTGGTCCTTATGCGGACCCAGTACTTC; cdr3_aa: CASSLVVLMRTQYF
d_call: NA; clone_size: NA; j_call: TRBJ1-5; v_call: TRBV6-5; cdr3_nt: TGTGCCAGCAGATCGGTAAACAGTCTTCAGCCCCAGCATTTT; cdr3_aa: CASRSVNSLQPQHF
d_call: NA; clone_size: NA; j_call: TRBJ1-4; v_call: TRBV5-1; cdr3_nt: TGCGCCAGCAGCCCCGGGACATGGGAGAAAGCAACTAATGAAAAACTGTTTTTT; cdr3_aa: CASSPGTWEKATNEKLFF
d_call: TRBD1; clone_size: NA; j_call: TRBJ1-5; v_call: TRBV18; cdr3_nt: TGTGCCAGCTCTCCCGGGACAGGGGTTCGTCAGCCCCAGCATTTT; cdr3_aa: CASSPGTGVRQPQHF
d_call: TRBD2; clone_size: NA; j_call: TRBJ2-3; v_call: TRBV3-1/TRBV3-2; cdr3_nt: TGTGCCAGCAGCTTGATAGCGGGGGACGACACAGATACGCAGTATTTT; cdr3_aa: CASSLIAGDDTDTQYF
d_call: TRBD1; clone_size: NA; j_call: TRBJ2-3; v_call: TRBV30; cdr3_nt: TGTGCCTGGAGAAGACAGGGGGCAGATACGCAGTATTTT; cdr3_aa: CAWRRQGADTQYF
d_call: NA; clone_size: NA; j_call: TRBJ2-5; v_call: TRBV18; cdr3_nt: TGTGCCAGCTCACCAAGACGATTGGTGGGGTCCGCCGAGACCCAGTACTTC; cdr3_aa: CASSPRRLVGSAETQYF
d_call: NA; clone_size: NA; j_call: TRBJ2-7; v_call: TRBV6-6; cdr3_nt: TGTGCCAGCAGCTCCAACTCCTACGAGCAGTACTTC; cdr3_aa: CASSSNSYEQYF
d_call: TRBD1; clone_size: NA; j_call: TRBJ2-5; v_call: TRBV5-1; cdr3_nt: TGCGCCAGCAGCCAAAGGGGGCTGGGAGAGACCCAGTACTTC; cdr3_aa: CASSQRGLGETQYF
d_call: NA; clone_size: NA; j_call: TRBJ2-7; v_call: TRBV6-5; cdr3_nt: TGTGCCAGTTCCCGGGACAACCAAGGTCAGAAGCAGTACTTC; cdr3_aa: CASSRDNQGQKQYF